This T cell receptor beta chain was sequenced for a study of cytomegalovirus exposure and HLA in healthy donors. Study context: Counted in an early data release were 75 million to 85 million unique TCRs from HLA-typed donors. Regarding the study as a whole: An analysis that was carried out later associated 17,000 or so TCR beta sequences with HLA alleles at 0.05 false discovery rate.

With regard to this clone: The antigen remains unidentified.

Per germline, CDR1 MNHEY and CDR2 SMNVEV (reference sequence). V was pared by 6 bases and J by 3 bases, with 15 bases between. The CDR3 length is 15 residues. The PCR employed 60 Vbeta primers together with 13 Jbeta primers. TCRdb keeps only in-frame clones here, not all; method: immunoSEQ multiplex PCR. The top ten clones hold 1.5% to 2% of a sample with some 180,000 clones, around four fifths of them seen once. Sequencing input: PBMCs. V usage is TRBV27 and J usage is TRBJ2-1; D is perhaps TRBD1 (6 bases). This sequence originates from a woman aged 30 to 39 in good health and CMV-seronegative. CDR3 in amino acids: CASSPTGILYNEQFF. The CDR3 DNA is TGTGCCAGCAGCCCTACAGGGATCCTCTACAATGAGCAGTTCTTC.